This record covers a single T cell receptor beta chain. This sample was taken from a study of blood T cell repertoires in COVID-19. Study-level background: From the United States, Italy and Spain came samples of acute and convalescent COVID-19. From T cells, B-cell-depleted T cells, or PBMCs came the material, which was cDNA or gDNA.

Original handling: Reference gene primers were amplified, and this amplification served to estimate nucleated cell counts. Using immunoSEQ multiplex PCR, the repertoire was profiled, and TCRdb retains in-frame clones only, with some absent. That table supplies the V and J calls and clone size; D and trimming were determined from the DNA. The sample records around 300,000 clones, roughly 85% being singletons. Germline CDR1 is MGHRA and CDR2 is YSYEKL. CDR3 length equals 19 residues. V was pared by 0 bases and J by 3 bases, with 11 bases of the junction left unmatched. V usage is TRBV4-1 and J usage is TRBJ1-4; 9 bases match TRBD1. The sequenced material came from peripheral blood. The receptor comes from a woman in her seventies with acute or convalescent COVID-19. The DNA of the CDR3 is TGCGCCAGCAGCCAAGATCTCGAGACAGGGGGGACCCCTAATGAAAAACTGTTTTTT. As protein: CASSQDLETGGTPNEKLFF.